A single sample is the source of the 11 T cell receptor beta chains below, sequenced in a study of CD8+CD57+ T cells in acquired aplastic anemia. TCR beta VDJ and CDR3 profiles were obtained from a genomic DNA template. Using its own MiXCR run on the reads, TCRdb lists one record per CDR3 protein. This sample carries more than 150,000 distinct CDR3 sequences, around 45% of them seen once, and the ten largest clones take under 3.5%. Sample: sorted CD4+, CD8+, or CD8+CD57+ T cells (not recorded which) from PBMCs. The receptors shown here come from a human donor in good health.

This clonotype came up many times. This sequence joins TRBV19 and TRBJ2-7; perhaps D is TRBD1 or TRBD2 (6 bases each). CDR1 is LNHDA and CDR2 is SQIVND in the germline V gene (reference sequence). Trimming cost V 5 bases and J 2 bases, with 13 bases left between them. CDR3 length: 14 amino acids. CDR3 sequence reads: CASSAGGGAYEQYF. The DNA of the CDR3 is TGTGCCAGTAGTGCCGGGGGCGGAGCCTACGAGCAGTACTTC.

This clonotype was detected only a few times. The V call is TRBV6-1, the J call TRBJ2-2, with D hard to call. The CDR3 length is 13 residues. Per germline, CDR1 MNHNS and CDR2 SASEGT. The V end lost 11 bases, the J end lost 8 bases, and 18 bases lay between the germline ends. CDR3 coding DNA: TGTGCCGGTAAAGGAAGGGCGGCGGGGGAGCTGTTTTTT. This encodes CAGKGRAAGELFF.

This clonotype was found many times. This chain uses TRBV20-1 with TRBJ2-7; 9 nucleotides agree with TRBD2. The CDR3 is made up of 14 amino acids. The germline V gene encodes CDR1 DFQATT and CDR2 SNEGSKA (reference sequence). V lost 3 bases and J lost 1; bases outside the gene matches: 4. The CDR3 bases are TGCAGTGCTAGCCCTAGCGGGATATCCTACGAGCAGTACTTC. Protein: CSASPSGISYEQYF.

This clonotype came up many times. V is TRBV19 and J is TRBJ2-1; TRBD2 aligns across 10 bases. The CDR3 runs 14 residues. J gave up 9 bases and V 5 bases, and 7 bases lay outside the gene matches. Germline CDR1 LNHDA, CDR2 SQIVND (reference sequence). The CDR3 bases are TGTGCCAGTAGTTCTAGCGGGAGAGTGGGTGAGCAGTTCTTC. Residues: CASSSSGRVGEQFF.

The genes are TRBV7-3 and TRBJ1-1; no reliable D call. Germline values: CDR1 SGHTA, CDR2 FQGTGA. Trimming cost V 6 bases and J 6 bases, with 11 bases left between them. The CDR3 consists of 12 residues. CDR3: CASSTRSAEAFF. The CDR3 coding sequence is TGTGCCAGCAGTACGAGGAGCGCTGAAGCTTTCTTT.

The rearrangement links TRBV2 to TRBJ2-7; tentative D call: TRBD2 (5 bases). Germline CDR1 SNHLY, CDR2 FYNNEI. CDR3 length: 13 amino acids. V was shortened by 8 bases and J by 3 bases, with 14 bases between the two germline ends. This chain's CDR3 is CASAVDGLYEQYF. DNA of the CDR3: TGTGCCAGCGCTGTCGACGGACTCTACGAGCAGTACTTC.

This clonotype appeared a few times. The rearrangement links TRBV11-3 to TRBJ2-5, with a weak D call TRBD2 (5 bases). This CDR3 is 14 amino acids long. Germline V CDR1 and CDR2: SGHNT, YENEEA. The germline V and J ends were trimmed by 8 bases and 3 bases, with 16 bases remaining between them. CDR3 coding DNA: TGTGCCAGCTCGGCGGGCCCTCACGAAGAGACCCAGTACTTC. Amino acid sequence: CASSAGPHEETQYF.

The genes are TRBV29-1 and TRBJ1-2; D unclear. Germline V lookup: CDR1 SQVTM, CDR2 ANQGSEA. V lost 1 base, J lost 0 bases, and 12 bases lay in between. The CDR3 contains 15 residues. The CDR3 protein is CSVEGAPGANYGYTF. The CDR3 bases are TGCAGCGTTGAAGGTGCTCCGGGAGCTAACTATGGCTACACCTTC. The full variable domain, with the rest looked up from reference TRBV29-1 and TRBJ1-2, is SAVISQKPSRDICQRGTSLTIQCQVDSQVTMMFWYRQQPGQSLTLIATANQGSEATYESGFVIDKFPISRPNLTFSTLTVSNMSPEDSSIYLCSVEGAPGANYGYTFGSGTRLTVV.

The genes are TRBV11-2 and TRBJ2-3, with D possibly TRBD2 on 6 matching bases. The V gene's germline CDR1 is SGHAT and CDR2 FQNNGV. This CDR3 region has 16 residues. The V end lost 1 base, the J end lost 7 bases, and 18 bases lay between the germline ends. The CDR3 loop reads CASSLGGRRDRNTQYF. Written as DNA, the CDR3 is TGTGCCAGCAGCTTAGGAGGTAGGAGGGACCGGAATACGCAGTATTTT.

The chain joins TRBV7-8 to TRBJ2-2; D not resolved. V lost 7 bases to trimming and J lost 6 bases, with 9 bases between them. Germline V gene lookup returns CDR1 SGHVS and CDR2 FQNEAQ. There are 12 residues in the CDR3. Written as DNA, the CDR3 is TGTGCCAGCACCTCGAGGCCCGGGGAGCTGTTTTTT. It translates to CASTSRPGELFF. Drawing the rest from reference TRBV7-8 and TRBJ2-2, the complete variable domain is GAGVSQSPRYKVAKRGQDVALRCDPISGHVSLFWYQQALGQGPEFLTYFQNEAQLDKSGLPSDRFFAERPEGSVSTLKIQRTQQEDSAVYLCASTSRPGELFFGEGSRLTVL.

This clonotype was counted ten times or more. The CDR3 loop reads CASSPWAGASNEQFF. The CDR3 DNA reads TGTGCCAGCAGCCCTTGGGCGGGAGCGTCCAATGAGCAGTTCTTC. The rearrangement uses TRBV2 and TRBJ2-1, with 7 bases matching TRBD2. This CDR3 contains 15 residues. The V gene end was trimmed by 6 bases and the J gene end by 6 bases; junction bases not matched to a gene: 11. Germline V gene lookup returns CDR1 SNHLY and CDR2 FYNNEI.